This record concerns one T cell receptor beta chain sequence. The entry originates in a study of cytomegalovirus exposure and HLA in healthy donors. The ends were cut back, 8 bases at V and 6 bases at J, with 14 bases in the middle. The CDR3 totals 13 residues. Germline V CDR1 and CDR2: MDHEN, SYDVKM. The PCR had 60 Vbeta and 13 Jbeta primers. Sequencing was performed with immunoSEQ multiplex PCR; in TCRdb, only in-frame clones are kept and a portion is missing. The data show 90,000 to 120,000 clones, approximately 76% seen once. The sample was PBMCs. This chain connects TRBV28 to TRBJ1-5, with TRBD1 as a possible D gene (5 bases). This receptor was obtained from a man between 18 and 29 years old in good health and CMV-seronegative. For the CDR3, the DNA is TGTGCCAGCGGTAGGGGCTCCAGTCAGCCCCAGCATTTT. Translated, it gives CASGRGSSQPQHF.